This entry lists 9 T cell receptor beta chains sequenced from one sample in a study of prognosis after radiotherapy for stage I lung cancer. TCR beta CDR3 was amplified from genomic DNA by two-round multiplex PCR. Gene-specific primers for each TRBV and TRBJ gene drove first-round PCR. MiXCR, run by TCRdb on the multiplex PCR reads, gives a single entry per CDR3 protein. The table records 30,000 to 40,000 distinct CDR3 sequences, 30% to 35% of them present only once. The sample here was PBMCs, taken before or after stereotactic body radiation therapy (not recorded which). The source is a donor aged 50 or older with non-small cell lung cancer.

This clonotype has at least ten counts. The gene calls are TRBV29-1 and TRBJ1-2, with 9 bases matching TRBD1. The CDR3 sequence is 13 residues long. Germline trimming cut 8 bases from V and 2 bases from J; bases unmatched to any gene: 6. CDR1 SQVTM and CDR2 ANQGSEA come from the germline V gene. The CDR3 loop is CSIGTGNNYGYTF. The DNA for the CDR3 is TGCAGCATCGGGACAGGGAACAACTATGGCTACACCTTC.

This clonotype was observed a few times. Since a much larger clone is just one base distant, this may be a read error. The chain carries TRBV20-1 and TRBJ2-5; D is tentatively TRBD1 or TRBD2 (6 bases each). V was cut by 8 bases and J by 2 bases, with 21 bases left in between. The germline V gene has CDR1 DFQATT and CDR2 SNEGSKA (reference sequence). The CDR3 sequence is 15 residues long. The CDR3 loop reads CSSRRGRTLQETQYF. The CDR3 DNA reads as TGCAGTTCCCGAAGGGGGAGGACTCTTCAAGAGACCCAGTACTTC.

V is TRBV5-1 and J is TRBJ2-2; TRBD2 might be the D (5 bases). This CDR3 is 17 amino acids long. The germline V gene encodes CDR1 SGHRS and CDR2 YFSETQ. V dropped 4 bases and J dropped 5 bases, with 21 bases sitting between them. CDR3 coding DNA: TGCGCCAGCAGCCCGGGGAGTAACAGTGTGGCGACCGGGGAGCTGTTTTTT. Residues: CASSPGSNSVATGELFF.

This clonotype was seen ten or more times. The rearrangement joins TRBV12-3 or TRBV12-4 to TRBJ2-1; TRBD1 matches 8 bases. V lost 2 bases and J lost 7; bases outside the gene matches: 25. This CDR3 comprises 21 residues. CDR3 in amino acids: CASSLSRRGLVDRDVTNEQFF. In DNA form, the CDR3 reads TGTGCCAGCAGTTTAAGCCGGAGGGGGTTGGTGGACAGGGATGTTACGAATGAGCAGTTCTTC.

This clonotype was found many times. The chain joins TRBV5-1 to TRBJ1-1; a weak D match, TRBD1 (5 bases). Germline loops: CDR1 SGHRS, CDR2 YFSETQ. Trimming pared 1 base from V and 0 bases from J, leaving 10 bases between. The CDR3 is made up of 15 amino acids. CDR3 protein: CASSLRADMNTEAFF. In DNA form, the CDR3 reads TGCGCCAGCAGCTTGAGGGCGGACATGAACACTGAAGCTTTCTTT.

Notes on this clonotype: One base separates it from a far larger clone, so it is likely a read error. This chain joins TRBV6-8 and TRBJ1-3; 8 bases are a match to TRBD1. Germline V gives CDR1 MNHGY, CDR2 SAAAGT. The CDR3 consists of 12 residues. CDR3 protein: CSGGAGGNTIYF. In DNA, the CDR3 is TGTTCAGGGGGCGCGGGCGGAAACACCATATATTTT.

This clonotype was counted many times. The rearrangement joins TRBV15 to TRBJ2-3; 9 nucleotides agree with TRBD2. The CDR3 is 18 amino acids. Germline CDR1 and CDR2: LNHNV and YYDKDF (reference sequence). The V segment lost 4 bases and the J segment 5 bases; nucleotides outside the gene matches: 16. The CDR3 DNA sequence: TGTGCCACCAGCAAGGTTCGGAGGGCTAGCGGGGCAGGAGATACGCAGTATTTT. It encodes CATSKVRRASGAGDTQYF.

The chain is built from TRBV24-1 and TRBJ2-1, with 8 bases lining up with TRBD2. CDR3 size: 16 residues. The V gene's germline CDR1 is KGHDR and CDR2 SFDVKD. V lost 4 bases and J lost 2; bases outside the gene matches: 6. The CDR3 is CATSEHSGTPYNEQFF. The CDR3 region has the DNA TGTGCCACCAGTGAACATAGCGGGACCCCCTACAATGAGCAGTTCTTC.

For this clonotype: A far larger clone is one base from this, pointing to a likely read error. This chain connects TRBV6-6 to TRBJ2-3; unclear D gene. CDR1 MNHNY and CDR2 SVGAGI come from the germline V gene (reference sequence). CDR3 length equals 15 residues. Trimming removed 0 bases at V and 1 base at J, with 8 bases between. The DNA of the CDR3 is TGTGCCAGCAGTTACTCGGCAGTGGGCACAGATACGCAGTATTTT. It encodes CASSYSAVGTDTQYF.